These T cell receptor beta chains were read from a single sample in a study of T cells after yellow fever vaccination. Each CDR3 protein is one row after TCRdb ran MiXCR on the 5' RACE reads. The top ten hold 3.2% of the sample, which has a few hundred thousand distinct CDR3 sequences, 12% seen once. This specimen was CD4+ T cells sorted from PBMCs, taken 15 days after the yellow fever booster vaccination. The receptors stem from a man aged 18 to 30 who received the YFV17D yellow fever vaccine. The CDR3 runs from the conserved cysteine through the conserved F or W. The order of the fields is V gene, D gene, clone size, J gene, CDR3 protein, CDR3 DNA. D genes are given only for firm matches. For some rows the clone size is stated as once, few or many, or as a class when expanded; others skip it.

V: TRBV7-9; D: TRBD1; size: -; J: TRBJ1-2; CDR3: CASSSWTGGVDGYTF; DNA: TGTGCCAGCAGCTCTTGGACAGGGGGAGTCGATGGCTACACCTTC
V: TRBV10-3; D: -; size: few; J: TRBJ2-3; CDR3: CAISESGGEADTQYF; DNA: TGTGCCATCAGTGAGTCAGGCGGGGAGGCAGATACGCAGTATTTT
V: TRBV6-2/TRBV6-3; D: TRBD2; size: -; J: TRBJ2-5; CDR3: CASSLRGLSKEETQYF; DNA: TGTGCCAGCAGTCTTCGGGGACTATCCAAGGAAGAGACCCAGTACTTC
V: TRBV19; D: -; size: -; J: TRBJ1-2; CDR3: CASSLLNYGYTF; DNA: TGTGCCAGTAGTCTGCTGAACTATGGCTACACCTTC
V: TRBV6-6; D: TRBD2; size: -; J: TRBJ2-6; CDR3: CASSGGGTGANVLTF; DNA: TGTGCCAGCAGTGGGGGGGGGACCGGGGCCAACGTCCTGACTTTC
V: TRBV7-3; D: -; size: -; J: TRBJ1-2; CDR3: CASSFQPGDYGYTF; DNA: TGTGCCAGCAGCTTTCAGCCAGGGGACTATGGCTACACCTTC
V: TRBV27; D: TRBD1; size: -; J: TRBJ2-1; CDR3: CASRGPRDRAYNEQFF; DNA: TGTGCCAGCAGGGGACCCCGGGACAGGGCCTACAATGAGCAGTTCTTC
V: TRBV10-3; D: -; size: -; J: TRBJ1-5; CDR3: CAISELGPNQPQHF; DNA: TGTGCCATCAGTGAGTTAGGTCCGAATCAGCCCCAGCATTTT
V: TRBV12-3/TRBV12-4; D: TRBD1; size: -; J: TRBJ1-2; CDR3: CASSSLRDSYGYTF; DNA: TGTGCCAGCAGTTCTCTCCGGGACAGCTATGGCTACACCTTC
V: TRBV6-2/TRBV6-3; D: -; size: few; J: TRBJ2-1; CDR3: CASMVGHHIYNEQFF; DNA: TGTGCCAGCATGGTGGGACATCACATATACAATGAGCAGTTCTTC
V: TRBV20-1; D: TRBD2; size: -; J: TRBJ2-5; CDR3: CSADGTSGGQETQYF; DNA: TGCAGTGCTGATGGGACTAGCGGGGGCCAAGAGACCCAGTACTTC
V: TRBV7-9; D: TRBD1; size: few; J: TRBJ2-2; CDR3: CASSFSGTGVNTGELFF; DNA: TGTGCCAGCAGCTTCTCCGGGACAGGAGTGAACACCGGGGAGCTGTTTTTT
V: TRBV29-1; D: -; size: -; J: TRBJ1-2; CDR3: CSVEDRQANYGYTF; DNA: TGCAGCGTTGAAGACAGACAGGCCAACTATGGCTACACCTTC
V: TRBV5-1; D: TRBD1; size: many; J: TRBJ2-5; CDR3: CASSYAPGQGANAETQYF; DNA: TGCGCCAGCAGTTATGCTCCGGGACAGGGGGCGAATGCGGAGACCCAGTACTTC
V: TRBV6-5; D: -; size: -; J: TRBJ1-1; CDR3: CASSYGGVDTEAFF; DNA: TGTGCCAGCAGTTACGGGGGCGTTGACACTGAAGCTTTCTTT
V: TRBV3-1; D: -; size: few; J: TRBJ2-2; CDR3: CASSRGWELFF; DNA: TGTGCCAGCAGCCGGGGCTGGGAGCTGTTTTTT
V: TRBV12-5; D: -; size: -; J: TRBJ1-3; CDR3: CASGPPAITGNTIYF; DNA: TGTGCTAGTGGTCCACCGGCGATCACCGGAAACACCATATATTTT
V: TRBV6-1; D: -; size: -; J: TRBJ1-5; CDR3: CASSERSNQPQHF; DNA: TGTGCCAGCAGTGAACGGAGCAATCAGCCCCAGCATTTT
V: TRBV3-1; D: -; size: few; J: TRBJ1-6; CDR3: CASSQTDRLSPLHF; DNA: TGTGCCAGCAGCCAAACCGACAGGCTTTCACCCCTCCACTTT
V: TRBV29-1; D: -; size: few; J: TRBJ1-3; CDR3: CSVGRGESGNTIYF; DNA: TGCAGCGTTGGGAGGGGGGAATCTGGAAACACCATATATTTT
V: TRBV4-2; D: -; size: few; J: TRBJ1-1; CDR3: CASSQILGAANPEAFF; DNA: TGTGCCAGCAGCCAAATATTGGGCGCGGCGAACCCTGAAGCTTTCTTT
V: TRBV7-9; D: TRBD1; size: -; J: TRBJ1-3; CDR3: CAGSLTGEGRNTIYF; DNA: TGTGCCGGCAGCCTTACAGGGGAAGGGCGAAACACCATATATTTT
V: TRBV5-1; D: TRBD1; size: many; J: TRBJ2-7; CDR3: CASSSVTGTYEQYF; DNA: TGCGCCAGCAGCTCCGTGACAGGGACCTACGAGCAGTACTTC
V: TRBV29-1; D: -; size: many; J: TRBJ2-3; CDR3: CSVEGPDTDTQYF; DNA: TGCAGCGTTGAAGGGCCAGACACAGATACGCAGTATTTT
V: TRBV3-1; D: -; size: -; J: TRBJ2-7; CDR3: CASSHGAGFREQYF; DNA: TGTGCCAGCAGCCACGGGGCGGGGTTCCGCGAGCAGTACTTC
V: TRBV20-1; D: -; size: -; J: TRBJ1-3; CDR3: CSAGLGPGNTIYF; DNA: TGCAGTGCTGGCTTGGGGCCTGGAAACACCATATATTTT
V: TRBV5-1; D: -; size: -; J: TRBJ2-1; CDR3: CASSPRDQRYNEQFF; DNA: TGCGCCAGCAGCCCCCGCGACCAGCGGTACAATGAGCAGTTCTTC
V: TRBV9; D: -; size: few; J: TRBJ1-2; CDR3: CASSVQGSYGYTF; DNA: TGTGCCAGCAGCGTACAGGGGTCCTATGGCTACACCTTC
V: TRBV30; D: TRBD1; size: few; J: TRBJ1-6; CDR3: CAWSTRGTGTGSPLHF; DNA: TGTGCCTGGAGTACCCGAGGGACAGGGACGGGTTCACCCCTCCACTTT
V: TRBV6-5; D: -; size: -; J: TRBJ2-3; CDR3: CASSGHAGTDTQYF; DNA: TGTGCCAGCAGTGGACACGCTGGCACAGATACGCAGTATTTT
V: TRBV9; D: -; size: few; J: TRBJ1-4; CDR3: CASSGKAEGTNEKLFF; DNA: TGTGCCAGCAGCGGGAAGGCCGAGGGTACTAATGAAAAACTGTTTTTT
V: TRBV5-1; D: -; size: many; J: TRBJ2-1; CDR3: CASSLSNPPHEQFF; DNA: TGCGCCAGCAGCTTGAGTAATCCACCTCACGAGCAGTTCTTC
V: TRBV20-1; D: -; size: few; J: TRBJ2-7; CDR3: CSARDRVPYEQYF; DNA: TGCAGTGCTAGAGACAGGGTTCCCTACGAGCAGTACTTC
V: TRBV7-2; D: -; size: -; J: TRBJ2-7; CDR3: CASSPGAFQGWEQYF; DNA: TGTGCCAGCAGCCCTGGGGCTTTTCAGGGCTGGGAGCAGTACTTC
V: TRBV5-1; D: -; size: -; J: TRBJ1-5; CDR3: CASSFGVGENQPQHF; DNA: TGCGCCAGCAGCTTCGGGGTGGGGGAAAATCAGCCCCAGCATTTT
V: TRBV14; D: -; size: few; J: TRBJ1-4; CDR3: CASSQLGTDVNEKLFF; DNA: TGTGCCAGCAGCCAATTGGGGACGGATGTTAATGAAAAACTGTTTTTT
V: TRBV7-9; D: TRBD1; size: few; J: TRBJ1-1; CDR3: CASSLPGGGLTEAFF; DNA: TGTGCCAGCAGCTTACCTGGAGGGGGCCTCACTGAAGCTTTCTTT
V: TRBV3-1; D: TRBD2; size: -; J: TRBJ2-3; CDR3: CASSPEIAGGSTDTQYF; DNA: TGTGCCAGCAGCCCCGAGATAGCGGGGGGGAGCACAGATACGCAGTATTTT
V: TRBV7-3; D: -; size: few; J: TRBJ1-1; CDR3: CASSLKGQTEAFF; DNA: TGTGCCAGCAGCCTAAAAGGACAGACTGAAGCTTTCTTT
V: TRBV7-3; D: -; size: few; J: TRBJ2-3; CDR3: CASSSSALGTPQYF; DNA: TGTGCCAGCAGTTCCTCCGCCCTCGGGACACCGCAGTATTTT
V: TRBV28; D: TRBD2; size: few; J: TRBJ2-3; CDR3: CASSLPGAGRSTDTQYF; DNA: TGTGCCAGCAGTTTACCGGGAGCGGGACGGAGCACAGATACGCAGTATTTT
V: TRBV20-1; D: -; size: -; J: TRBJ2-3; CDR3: CSACRGPSTDTQYF; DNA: TGCAGTGCTTGCAGGGGACCTAGCACAGATACGCAGTATTTT
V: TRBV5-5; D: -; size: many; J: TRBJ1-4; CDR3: CASSLDKEKLFF; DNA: TGTGCCAGCAGCTTGGACAAGGAAAAACTGTTTTTT
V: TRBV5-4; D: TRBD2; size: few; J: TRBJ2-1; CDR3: CASSLALGGSLQQFF; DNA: TGTGCCAGCAGCTTGGCTTTGGGGGGGTCACTTCAGCAGTTCTTC
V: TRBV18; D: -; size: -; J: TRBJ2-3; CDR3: CASSPRQATDTQYF; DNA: TGTGCCAGCTCACCACGGCAGGCCACAGATACGCAGTATTTT
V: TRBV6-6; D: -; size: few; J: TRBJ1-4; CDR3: CASSYKRTSTNEKLFF; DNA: TGTGCCAGCAGTTACAAGCGGACATCAACTAATGAAAAACTGTTTTTT
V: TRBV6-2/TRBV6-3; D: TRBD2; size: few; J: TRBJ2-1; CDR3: CATSGTSGYNEQFF; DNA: TGTGCCACCAGCGGGACTAGCGGGTACAATGAGCAGTTCTTC
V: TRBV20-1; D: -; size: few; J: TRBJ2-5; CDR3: CSGSPGAFRQTQYF; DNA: TGCAGTGGGTCCCCTGGGGCATTCCGTCAGACCCAGTACTTC
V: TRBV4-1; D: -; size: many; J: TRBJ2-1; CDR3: CASSPTGPRGDEQFF; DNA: TGCGCCAGCAGCCCTACTGGACCCAGGGGAGATGAGCAGTTCTTC
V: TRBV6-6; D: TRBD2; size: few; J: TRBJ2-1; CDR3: CASSRGTSGGQGQFF; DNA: TGTGCCAGCAGTCGCGGGACTAGCGGGGGGCAGGGACAGTTCTTC
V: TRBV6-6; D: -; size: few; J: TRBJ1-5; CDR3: CASSYQDGQPQHF; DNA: TGTGCCAGCAGTTACCAAGATGGTCAGCCCCAGCATTTT
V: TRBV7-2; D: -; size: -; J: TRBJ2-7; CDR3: CASSSGVQGVYEQYF; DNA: TGTGCCAGCAGCTCCGGGGTTCAAGGGGTCTACGAGCAGTACTTC
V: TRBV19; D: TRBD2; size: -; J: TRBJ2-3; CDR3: CAGKKGDRGAGATTSTDTQYF; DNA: TGTGCCGGGAAAAAAGGCGATAGGGGAGCGGGGGCGACAACTAGCACAGATACGCAGTATTTT
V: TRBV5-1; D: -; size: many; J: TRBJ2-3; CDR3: CASRTGTPPDTQYF; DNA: TGCGCCAGCAGGACCGGGACACCCCCAGATACGCAGTATTTT
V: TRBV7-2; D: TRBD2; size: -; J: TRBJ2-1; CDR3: CASSLAVGAGKNNEQFF; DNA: TGTGCCAGCAGCTTAGCGGTCGGAGCGGGAAAGAACAATGAGCAGTTCTTC
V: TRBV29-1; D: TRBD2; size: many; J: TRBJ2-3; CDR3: CSVEQRQVSLLRGATDTQYF; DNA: TGCAGCGTCGAACAAAGACAGGTTTCTTTGTTGCGGGGGGCCACAGATACGCAGTATTTT
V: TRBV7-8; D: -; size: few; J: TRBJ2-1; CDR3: CASSLNPGYDEQFF; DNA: TGTGCCAGCAGCTTAAATCCGGGGTACGATGAGCAGTTCTTC
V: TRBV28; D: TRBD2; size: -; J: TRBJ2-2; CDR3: CAVRPGGGTGELFF; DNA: TGTGCCGTCAGGCCGGGAGGCGGGACCGGGGAGCTGTTTTTT
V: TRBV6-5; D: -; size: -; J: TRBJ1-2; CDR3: CASSYSIEPGGYTF; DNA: TGTGCCAGCAGTTACTCGATCGAACCGGGGGGCTACACCTTC